A selection of T cell receptor beta chains follows, all from one sample in a study of early T cells in non-severe SARS-CoV-2 infection. TCRdb used MiXCR to reprocess the 5' RACE reads, holding one entry per CDR3 protein. The table includes 50,000 to 60,000 distinct CDR3 sequences, 9.5% to 15% detected once. The sample was whole blood. The receptors derive from an adult who was a healthcare worker with PCR-confirmed SARS-CoV-2 infection or an uninfected control (not recorded which). CDR3s include the opening cysteine and the closing phenylalanine or tryptophan. The D gene is left open where the match is weak. Rows may omit the clone size; those that give it use once, few, many or a size class.

clone size: few; D gene: NA; V gene: TRBV2; J gene: TRBJ1-1; CDR3 DNA: TGTGCCACTTCGGATGGGCGGGGCATTTACACTGAAGCTTTCTTT; CDR3 protein: CATSDGRGIYTEAFF
clone size: few; D gene: NA; V gene: TRBV6-1; J gene: TRBJ1-2; CDR3 DNA: TGTGCCAGCAGTCAGGCCAGCAACTCTAACTATGGCTACACCTTC; CDR3 protein: CASSQASNSNYGYTF
clone size: many; D gene: NA; V gene: TRBV30; J gene: TRBJ1-2; CDR3 DNA: TGTGCCTGGAGTGTAGCCCCACAGAATGGCTACACCTTC; CDR3 protein: CAWSVAPQNGYTF
clone size: NA; D gene: TRBD1; V gene: TRBV19; J gene: TRBJ2-1; CDR3 DNA: TGTGCCAGTAGTATGGGACAGAGCTCCTACAATGAGCAGTTCTTC; CDR3 protein: CASSMGQSSYNEQFF
clone size: many; D gene: TRBD2; V gene: TRBV11-2; J gene: TRBJ2-1; CDR3 DNA: TGTGCCAGCAGCTTTGGGCTAGCGGGGTTGAGTGAGCAGTTCTTC; CDR3 protein: CASSFGLAGLSEQFF
clone size: many; D gene: NA; V gene: TRBV7-2; J gene: TRBJ1-4; CDR3 DNA: TGTGCCAGCAGCTCGGCGCGGAATAATGAAAAACTGTTTTTT; CDR3 protein: CASSSARNNEKLFF
clone size: NA; D gene: TRBD1; V gene: TRBV7-9; J gene: TRBJ2-7; CDR3 DNA: TGTGCCAGCAGCTCCGGGACAGGGGCAAAGCAGTACTTC; CDR3 protein: CASSSGTGAKQYF
clone size: NA; D gene: TRBD2; V gene: TRBV12-3/TRBV12-4; J gene: TRBJ2-5; CDR3 DNA: TGTGCCAGCAGTCGCGGGGGGGCAGGAGAGACCCAGTACTTC; CDR3 protein: CASSRGGAGETQYF
clone size: NA; D gene: TRBD1; V gene: TRBV2; J gene: TRBJ2-5; CDR3 DNA: TGTGCCACCGCCTTAGGACAGGGTCGTTACGAGACCCAGTACTTC; CDR3 protein: CATALGQGRYETQYF
clone size: NA; D gene: NA; V gene: TRBV11-2; J gene: TRBJ2-5; CDR3 DNA: TGTGCCAGCAGCTTAGATGTTGGCGGCCAAGAGACCCAGTACTTC; CDR3 protein: CASSLDVGGQETQYF
clone size: NA; D gene: NA; V gene: TRBV18; J gene: TRBJ1-4; CDR3 DNA: TGTGCCAGCTCACCACAACCCCTTGGAAATGAAAAACTGTTTTTT; CDR3 protein: CASSPQPLGNEKLFF
clone size: many; D gene: NA; V gene: TRBV18; J gene: TRBJ2-7; CDR3 DNA: TGTGCCAGCTCACCCGGGGAAGGGAGTACTTACGAGCAGTACTTC; CDR3 protein: CASSPGEGSTYEQYF
clone size: many; D gene: NA; V gene: TRBV5-4; J gene: TRBJ2-2; CDR3 DNA: TGTGCCAGCAGCACCCGGACCAGGGACACCGGGGAGCTGTTTTTT; CDR3 protein: CASSTRTRDTGELFF
clone size: few; D gene: NA; V gene: TRBV11-2; J gene: TRBJ2-2; CDR3 DNA: TGTGCCAGCCGGCCGGGGGCCCGGAACACCGGGGAGCTGTTTTTT; CDR3 protein: CASRPGARNTGELFF
clone size: many; D gene: TRBD1; V gene: TRBV6-1; J gene: TRBJ1-1; CDR3 DNA: TGTGCCAGCATTATGGACAGGGCCTTGAACACTGAAGCTTTCTTT; CDR3 protein: CASIMDRALNTEAFF
clone size: few; D gene: NA; V gene: TRBV30; J gene: TRBJ2-3; CDR3 DNA: TGTGCCGTATTAGTCGCCAACACAGATACGCAGTATTTT; CDR3 protein: CAVLVANTDTQYF
clone size: few; D gene: NA; V gene: TRBV4-2; J gene: TRBJ2-5; CDR3 DNA: TGTGCCAGCAGCCAAGTGTGGCCGGCCGGCGGGCAGACCCAGTACTTC; CDR3 protein: CASSQVWPAGGQTQYF
clone size: NA; D gene: NA; V gene: TRBV9; J gene: TRBJ1-5; CDR3 DNA: TGTGCCAGCAGCGTAGACGGACTTAGCAATCAGCCCCAGCATTTT; CDR3 protein: CASSVDGLSNQPQHF
clone size: few; D gene: NA; V gene: TRBV7-2; J gene: TRBJ2-5; CDR3 DNA: TGTGCCAGCAGCTTAGGGTCGTCTAGCATGCGGGAGACCCAGTACTTC; CDR3 protein: CASSLGSSSMRETQYF
clone size: few; D gene: NA; V gene: TRBV23-1; J gene: TRBJ2-1; CDR3 DNA: TGCGCCAGCAGTCAACGAAAGACAGGGAGGGGGTACAATGAGCAGTTCTTC; CDR3 protein: CASSQRKTGRGYNEQFF
clone size: few; D gene: TRBD2; V gene: TRBV6-6; J gene: TRBJ2-1; CDR3 DNA: TGTGCCAGCAGCCCCCACATAGCGGGTACCTACAATGAGCAGTTCTTC; CDR3 protein: CASSPHIAGTYNEQFF
clone size: many; D gene: TRBD1; V gene: TRBV10-3; J gene: TRBJ2-7; CDR3 DNA: TGTGCCTCGGGACAGGAAGAGCAGTACTTC; CDR3 protein: CASGQEEQYF
clone size: many; D gene: TRBD2; V gene: TRBV2; J gene: TRBJ2-7; CDR3 DNA: TGTGCCAGCAGTGGGGCTAGCGGAGGCTCCTACGAGCAGTACTTC; CDR3 protein: CASSGASGGSYEQYF
clone size: NA; D gene: TRBD2; V gene: TRBV9; J gene: TRBJ2-3; CDR3 DNA: TGTGCCAGCAGCCTGCGGGGGGGCGGATACACAGATACGCAGTATTTT; CDR3 protein: CASSLRGGGYTDTQYF
clone size: many; D gene: NA; V gene: TRBV4-3; J gene: TRBJ2-2; CDR3 DNA: TGCGCCAGCAGCCAGGCCCAAAGGGGCACCGGGGAGCTGTTTTTT; CDR3 protein: CASSQAQRGTGELFF
clone size: many; D gene: NA; V gene: TRBV7-9; J gene: TRBJ2-3; CDR3 DNA: TGTGCCAGCAGCTTAGGGGCGGACTTTAGCACAGATACGCAGTATTTT; CDR3 protein: CASSLGADFSTDTQYF
clone size: many; D gene: NA; V gene: TRBV10-2; J gene: TRBJ2-3; CDR3 DNA: TGCGCCAGTGCTTGGGAATGGCCCACAGATACGCAGTATTTT; CDR3 protein: CASAWEWPTDTQYF
clone size: few; D gene: NA; V gene: TRBV29-1; J gene: TRBJ2-7; CDR3 DNA: TGCAGCGCCCCGTTTGGGCACGAGCAGTACTTC; CDR3 protein: CSAPFGHEQYF
clone size: NA; D gene: NA; V gene: TRBV11-2; J gene: TRBJ2-1; CDR3 DNA: TGTGCCAGCAGCCCCTGGGGGTTGCGCAATGAGCAGTTCTTC; CDR3 protein: CASSPWGLRNEQFF